A selection of T cell receptor beta chains follows, all from one sample in a study of blood T cell repertoires in COVID-19. Produced via immunoSEQ multiplex PCR; TCRdb's table is partial and in-frame only. The data contain 95,000 to 110,000 clones, 89% of them singletons. Sequencing used peripheral blood. The receptors were gathered from a man aged 35-49 years with active or convalescent COVID-19. The CDR3 runs from the conserved cysteine through the conserved F or W. The D gene is left open where the match is weak. Size tells how often a clone was seen (once, few, many) or the class of an expanded clone, and some rows leave it out.

TRBV28	TRBD1	-	TRBJ2-5	CASGPGGAGETQYF	TGTGCCAGCGGACCAGGGGGCGCGGGGGAGACCCAGTACTTC
TRBV7-2	-	-	TRBJ1-2	CASSAEVGGAYTF	TGTGCCAGCAGCGCCGAAGTGGGGGGGGCCTACACCTTC
TRBV4-2	-	-	TRBJ2-7	CASSQDPGPTYEQYF	TGTGCCAGCAGCCAAGATCCAGGGCCAACCTACGAGCAGTACTTC
TRBV28	TRBD1	-	TRBJ2-7	CASSLGQVISEQYF	TGTGCCAGCAGTCTTGGACAGGTTATTTCGGAGCAGTACTTC
TRBV9	TRBD2	-	TRBJ2-7	CASSLGLGTGNYYEQYF	TGTGCCAGCAGCCTGGGACTAGGAACTGGGAACTACTACGAGCAGTACTTC
TRBV7-2	TRBD2	-	TRBJ2-7	CASSHLTSGIYEQYF	TGTGCCAGCAGCCATCTGACTAGCGGGATCTACGAGCAGTACTTC
TRBV9	-	-	TRBJ2-5	CASSVLGETQYF	TGTGCCAGCAGCGTACTCGGAGAGACCCAGTACTTC
TRBV6-5	-	-	TRBJ1-2	CASTGTGFGYGYTF	TGTGCCAGCACCGGAACAGGGTTCGGCTATGGCTACACCTTC
TRBV6-2/TRBV6-3	TRBD2	-	TRBJ2-3	CASSYSPSGRRSDTQYF	TGTGCCAGCAGTTACTCTCCCAGCGGGAGGAGGTCAGATACGCAGTATTTT
TRBV28	-	-	TRBJ1-1	CASSFVGNTEAFF	TGTGCCAGCAGTTTCGTCGGGAACACTGAAGCTTTCTTT
TRBV5-1	-	once	TRBJ1-2	CASSLASANYGYTF	TGCGCCAGCAGCTTGGCCTCCGCTAACTATGGCTACACCTTC
TRBV5-6	-	-	TRBJ1-1	CASSLAAGDTEAFF	TGTGCCAGCAGCTTGGCGGCGGGGGACACTGAAGCTTTCTTT
TRBV5-1	TRBD1	once	TRBJ2-5	CASSLQTGAGETQYF	TGCGCCAGCAGCTTGCAGACAGGGGCGGGCGAGACCCAGTACTTC
TRBV3-1/TRBV3-2	TRBD2	-	TRBJ2-1	CASSQWGLPVHEQFF	TGTGCCAGCAGCCAATGGGGACTACCAGTCCATGAGCAGTTCTTC
TRBV3-1/TRBV3-2	TRBD2	-	TRBJ2-5	CASSLGTTFGETQYF	TGTGCCAGCAGCCTCGGGACTACTTTCGGGGAGACCCAGTACTTC
TRBV28	TRBD1	-	TRBJ2-3	CASRRGQGQIDTQYF	TGTGCCAGCAGGAGAGGACAGGGGCAGATAGATACGCAGTATTTT
TRBV10-3	-	once	TRBJ2-1	CAISGLDNEQFF	TGTGCCATCAGTGGACTCGACAATGAGCAGTTCTTC
TRBV10-3	TRBD1	-	TRBJ1-5	CAISGSTGIQPQHF	TGTGCCATCAGTGGATCGACAGGGATACAGCCCCAGCATTTT
TRBV7-2	-	once	TRBJ2-2	CASRKGPPLNTGELFF	TGTGCCAGCCGCAAGGGGCCCCCCCTTAACACCGGGGAGCTGTTTTTT
TRBV6-2/TRBV6-3	TRBD2	-	TRBJ2-1	CASSSLARSYNEQFF	TGTGCCAGCAGTTCACTAGCGAGATCCTACAATGAGCAGTTCTTC
TRBV28	TRBD2	-	TRBJ2-3	CASSTGTSGSTDTQYF	TGTGCCAGCAGCACCGGGACTAGCGGATCCACAGATACGCAGTATTTT
TRBV27	TRBD2	-	TRBJ2-7	CASRPTTSGYEQYF	TGTGCCAGCAGACCGACGACTAGCGGCTACGAGCAGTACTTC
TRBV5-1	-	-	TRBJ1-1	CASSLVAGFENTEAFF	TGCGCCAGCAGCTTGGTAGCAGGGTTTGAGAACACTGAAGCTTTCTTT
TRBV3-1/TRBV3-2	-	-	TRBJ2-4	CASSRFQGNIQYF	TGTGCCAGCAGCCGTTTCCAGGGGAACATTCAGTACTTC
TRBV12-3/TRBV12-4	-	-	TRBJ1-6	CASSSSRGSPLHF	TGTGCCAGCAGTTCCTCCAGGGGTTCACCCCTCCACTTT
TRBV5-6	-	-	TRBJ2-2	CASSFVWGPTGELFF	TGTGCCAGCAGCTTTGTTTGGGGGCCCACCGGGGAGCTGTTTTTT
TRBV5-4	-	-	TRBJ1-1	CASSLGGSSGNTEAFF	TGTGCCAGCAGCTTAGGGGGTTCATCCGGGAACACTGAAGCTTTCTTT
TRBV7-2	TRBD2	few	TRBJ2-3	CASSSGSPPDTQYF	TGTGCCAGCAGTAGCGGGAGCCCCCCAGATACGCAGTATTTT
TRBV4-3	TRBD1	once	TRBJ2-5	CASSQDLDRGRVEETQYF	TGCGCCAGCAGCCAAGATTTGGACAGGGGGCGAGTTGAAGAGACCCAGTACTTC
TRBV11-3	TRBD2	once	TRBJ2-1	CASSLALAGGNEQFF	TGTGCCAGCAGCTTAGCACTAGCGGGAGGTAATGAGCAGTTCTTC
TRBV6-6	-	-	TRBJ2-7	CASSYGQNAYEQYF	TGTGCCAGCAGTTACGGGCAGAATGCCTACGAGCAGTACTTC